These 14 T cell receptor beta chains originate from one sample sequenced in a study of T cell responses to AZD1222 COVID-19 vaccine. Assay used: immunoSEQ multiplex PCR; TCRdb lists only in-frame clones, some missing. The sample has 130,000 or so clones, around 94% seen once; the top ten hold roughly 6.6%. The sequencing here drew on peripheral blood, taken on day 0 of AZD1222 vaccination. The receptors derive from an adult in good health.

This clone was seen only once. One junction end disagrees with the germline gene, perhaps due to a read error. The rearrangement uses TRBV5-1 and TRBJ1-1; D might be TRBD1 (5 bases). This CDR3 comprises 15 residues. Germline assignment: CDR1 SGHRS and CDR2 YFSETQ. The CDR3 DNA sequence: TGCGCCAGCAGCTTGGGGGGCCTCCCGAGTGATGAAACTTTCTTT. Translating it yields CASSLGGLPSDETFF.

The gene calls are TRBV7-2 and TRBJ1-1; tentative D call: TRBD1 (5 bases). The CDR3 has 15 amino acids. Germline assignment: CDR1 SGHTA and CDR2 FQGNSA. The V end was cut by 3 bases, the J end by 0 bases, with 11 bases between. The DNA of the CDR3 is TGTGCCAGCAGCTTTAGTGCAGGGATGAACACTGAAGCTTTCTTT. Protein: CASSFSAGMNTEAFF.

The chain uses TRBV2 and TRBJ1-2; D perhaps matches TRBD1 (6 bases). The germline V and J ends were trimmed by 3 bases and 8 bases, with 10 bases remaining between them. The CDR3 sequence is 12 residues long. Germline CDR1 reads SNHLY; CDR2 reads FYNNEI. The CDR3: CASSEDSGGYTF. The CDR3 DNA sequence: TGTGCCAGCAGTGAGGACAGCGGGGGCTACACCTTC.

The CDR3 sequence is CATSSRAGQDTQYF. CDR3 DNA sequence: TGTGCCACCAGTTCACGCGCAGGTCAGGATACGCAGTATTTT. This sequence joins TRBV24-1 and TRBJ2-3, with D unresolved. The V and J ends lost 6 bases and 6 bases respectively, with 15 bases between them. Per the germline V gene, CDR1 is KGHDR and CDR2 is SFDVKD. The CDR3 loop spans 14 amino acids.

On this clone itself: Sequence at one end of the junction differs from germline and may be a read error. This sequence joins TRBV6-2 or TRBV6-3 and TRBJ2-5; D is unclear. The CDR3 extends over 13 amino acids. The germline V gene has CDR1 MNHEY and CDR2 SVGEGT. This CDR3 is CASSHSLRETQYF. CDR3 coding DNA: TGTGCCAGCAGTCACTCTCTCCGAGAGACCCAGTACTTC.

The chain employs TRBV27 and TRBJ2-1; TRBD2 agrees at 10 bases. This CDR3 is built from 15 residues. The V gene's germline CDR1 is MNHEY and CDR2 SMNVEV (reference sequence). V was pared by 10 bases and J by 5 bases, with 11 bases of the junction left unmatched. The DNA of the CDR3 is TGTGCCACCAACGAGCTAGCGGGGGTTAACAATGAGCAGTTCTTC. It translates to CATNELAGVNNEQFF.

The chain has TRBV7-6 and TRBJ2-7, with unresolved D. The CDR3 is 13 residues long. Trimming removed 2 bases from V and 0 bases from J, with 5 bases in between. Germline V gene sequence: CDR1 SGHVS, CDR2 FNYEAQ. The CDR3 nucleotides are TGTGCCAGCAGCTTAAAAAGCTCCTACGAGCAGTACTTC. Its protein is CASSLKSSYEQYF.

This clone was seen just once. The J gene is TRBJ1-3, the V gene TRBV7-2; 7 bases are a match to TRBD1. Germline lookup yields CDR1 SGHTA and CDR2 FQGNSA. There are 17 residues in the CDR3. Losses at the gene ends were 1 base for V and 0 bases for J; bases not matched to a gene: 6. CDR3 amino acids: CASSLGQGILSGNTIYF. Written as DNA, the CDR3 is TGTGCCAGCAGCTTAGGACAGGGAATTCTCTCTGGAAACACCATATATTTT.

The chain links TRBV7-6 to TRBJ2-1; possibly TRBD1 or TRBD2 for D (5 bases each). Germline V gene lookup returns CDR1 SGHVS and CDR2 FNYEAQ. This CDR3 spans 15 amino acids. The V end lost 5 bases, the J end lost 0 bases, and 11 bases lay between the germline ends. As DNA, the CDR3 is TGTGCCAGCAGCGGCACAGGAGGCTCCTACAATGAGCAGTTCTTC. It specifies CASSGTGGSYNEQFF.

V gene TRBV5-6 combines with J gene TRBJ2-1, with 8 bases identical to TRBD1. The V gene end was trimmed by 3 bases and the J gene end by 7 bases; junction bases not matched to a gene: 6. Looked up from germline, CDR1 is SGHDT and CDR2 is YYEEEE. The CDR3 has 14 amino acids. In DNA, the CDR3 is TGTGCCAGCAGCTGGACAGGGCAGTGGAATGAGCAGTTCTTC. Translating it yields CASSWTGQWNEQFF.

The chain is built from TRBV28 and TRBJ2-5; the D gene is possibly TRBD2 (6 bases). Per germline, CDR1 MDHEN and CDR2 SYDVKM. The CDR3 length is 12 residues. With 5 bases removed from V and 5 bases from J, the gap between germline ends came to 9 bases. The CDR3 here is CASSPRGETQYF. CDR3 bases: TGTGCCAGCAGTCCTCGGGGGGAGACCCAGTACTTC.

The V and J genes are TRBV19 and TRBJ1-2, with a possible D match to TRBD1 (5 bases). The CDR3 length is 15 residues. Germline CDR1 reads LNHDA; CDR2 reads SQIVND (reference sequence). The V gene lost 9 bases and the J gene lost 5 bases, with 22 bases spanning the gap. The CDR3 region has the DNA TGTGCCAGACCATCGGGGGAATCTCAGTGGTATGGCTACACCTTC. Translated, it gives CARPSGESQWYGYTF.

A note on this clone: Different DNA sequences within this sample yield the same CDR3. This chain connects TRBV9 to TRBJ1-5; no reliable D call. V shed 2 bases and J shed 0 bases, with 6 bases lying between them. Germline lookup yields CDR1 SGDLS and CDR2 YYNGEE. This CDR3 is built from 14 residues. This CDR3 reads CASSVGNSNQPQHF. CDR3 in DNA: TGTGCCAGCAGCGTGGGTAATAGCAATCAGCCCCAGCATTTT.

CDR3 in DNA: TGTGCCAGTAGTACCGGGACTGGGGGGTCGAACACCGGGGAGCTGTTTTTT. Its translation is CASSTGTGGSNTGELFF. J is TRBJ2-2 and V is TRBV19; D is possibly TRBD2 (6 bases). In germline, CDR1 is LNHDA, CDR2 SQIVND (reference sequence). The CDR3 runs to 17 residues. V gave up 4 bases and J gave up 0 bases, with 15 bases separating them. The full variable domain, completed using reference TRBV19 and TRBJ2-2, is DGGITQSPKYLFRKEGQNVTLSCEQNLNHDAMYWYRQDPGQGLRLIYYSQIVNDFQKGDIAEGYSVSREKKESFPLTVTSAQKNPTAFYLCASSTGTGGSNTGELFFGEGSRLTVL.